This entry describes one T cell receptor beta chain. Its antigen is unidentified. TCR beta CDR3 region amplification was performed from RNA transcripts. First-round RT-PCR of the TCR CDR3 relied on the HTBI primer set. TCRdb fed the multiplex PCR reads into MiXCR, producing one record per CDR3 protein. The data show about 360,000 distinct CDR3 sequences, around 13% seen once. The data are from a study of T cells in Graves' hyperthyroidism and ophthalmopathy. In the study overall: Prior to any treatment, at the point of initial diagnosis, peripheral blood was collected.

Broader study findings: The model's output predicted ophthalmopathy at a median of roughly seven months prior to onset.

From approximately 9.1 ml of fresh peripheral blood, PBMCs were isolated. The sequencing sample was made of blood. This TCR was sampled from a woman younger than 30 with Graves' hyperthyroidism.

Here the CDR3 DNA reads TGCAGTGCCATAGCGGGAGACTACGAGCAGTACTTC. Its protein product is CSAIAGDYEQYF. V is TRBV20-1 and J is TRBJ2-7; 9 bases line up with TRBD2. V shed 6 bases and J 3 bases; nucleotides not matched to a gene: 3. The germline V gene has CDR1 DFQATT and CDR2 SNEGSKA (reference sequence). The CDR3 is made up of 12 amino acids.